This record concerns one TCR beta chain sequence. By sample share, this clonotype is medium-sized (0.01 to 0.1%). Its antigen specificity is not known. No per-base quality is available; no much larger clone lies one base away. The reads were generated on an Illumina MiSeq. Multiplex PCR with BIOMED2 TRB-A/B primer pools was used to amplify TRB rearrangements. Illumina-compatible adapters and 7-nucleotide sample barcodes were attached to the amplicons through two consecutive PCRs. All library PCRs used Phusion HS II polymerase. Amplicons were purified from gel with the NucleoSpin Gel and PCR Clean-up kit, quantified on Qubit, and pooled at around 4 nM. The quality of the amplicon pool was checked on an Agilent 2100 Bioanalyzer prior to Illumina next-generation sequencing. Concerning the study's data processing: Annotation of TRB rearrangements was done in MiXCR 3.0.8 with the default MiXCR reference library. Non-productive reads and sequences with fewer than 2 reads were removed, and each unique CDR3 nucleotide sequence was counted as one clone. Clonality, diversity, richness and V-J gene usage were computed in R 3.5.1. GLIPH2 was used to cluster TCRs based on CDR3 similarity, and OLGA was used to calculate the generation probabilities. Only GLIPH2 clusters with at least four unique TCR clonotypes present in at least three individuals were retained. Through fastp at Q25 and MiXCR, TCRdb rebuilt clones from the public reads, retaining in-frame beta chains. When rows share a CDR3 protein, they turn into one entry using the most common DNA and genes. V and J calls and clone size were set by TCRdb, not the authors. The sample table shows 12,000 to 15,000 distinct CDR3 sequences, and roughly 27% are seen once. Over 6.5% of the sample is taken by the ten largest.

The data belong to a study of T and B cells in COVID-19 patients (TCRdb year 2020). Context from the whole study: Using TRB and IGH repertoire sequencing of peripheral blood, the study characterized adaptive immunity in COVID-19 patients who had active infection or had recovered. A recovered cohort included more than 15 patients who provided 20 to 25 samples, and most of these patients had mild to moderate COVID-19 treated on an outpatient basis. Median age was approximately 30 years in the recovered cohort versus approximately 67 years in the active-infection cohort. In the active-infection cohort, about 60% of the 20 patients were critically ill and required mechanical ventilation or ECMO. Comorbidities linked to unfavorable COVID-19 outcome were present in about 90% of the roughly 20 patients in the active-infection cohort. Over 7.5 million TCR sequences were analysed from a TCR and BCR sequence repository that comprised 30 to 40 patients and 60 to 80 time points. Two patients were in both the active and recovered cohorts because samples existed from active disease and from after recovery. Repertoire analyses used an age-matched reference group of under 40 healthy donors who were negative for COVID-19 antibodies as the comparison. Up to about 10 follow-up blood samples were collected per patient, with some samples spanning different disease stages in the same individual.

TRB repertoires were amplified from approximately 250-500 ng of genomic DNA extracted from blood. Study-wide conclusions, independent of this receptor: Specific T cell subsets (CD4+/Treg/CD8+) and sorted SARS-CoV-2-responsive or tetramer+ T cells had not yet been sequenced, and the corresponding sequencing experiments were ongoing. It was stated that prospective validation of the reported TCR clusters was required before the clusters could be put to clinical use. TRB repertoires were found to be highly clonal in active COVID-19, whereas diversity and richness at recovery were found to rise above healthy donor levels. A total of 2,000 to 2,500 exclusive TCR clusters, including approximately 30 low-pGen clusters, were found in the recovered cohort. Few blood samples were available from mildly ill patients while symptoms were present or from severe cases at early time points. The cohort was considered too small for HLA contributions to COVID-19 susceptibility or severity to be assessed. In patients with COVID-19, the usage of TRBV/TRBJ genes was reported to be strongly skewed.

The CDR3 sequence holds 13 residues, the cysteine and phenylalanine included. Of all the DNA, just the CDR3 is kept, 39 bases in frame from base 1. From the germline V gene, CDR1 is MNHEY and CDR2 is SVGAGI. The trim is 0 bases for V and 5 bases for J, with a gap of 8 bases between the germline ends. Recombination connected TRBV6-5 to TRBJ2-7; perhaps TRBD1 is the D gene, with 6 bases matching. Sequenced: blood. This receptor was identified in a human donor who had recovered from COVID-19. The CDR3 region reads CASSYSGGHEQYF. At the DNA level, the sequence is TGTGCCAGCAGTTACTCTGGGGGCCACGAGCAGTACTTC.